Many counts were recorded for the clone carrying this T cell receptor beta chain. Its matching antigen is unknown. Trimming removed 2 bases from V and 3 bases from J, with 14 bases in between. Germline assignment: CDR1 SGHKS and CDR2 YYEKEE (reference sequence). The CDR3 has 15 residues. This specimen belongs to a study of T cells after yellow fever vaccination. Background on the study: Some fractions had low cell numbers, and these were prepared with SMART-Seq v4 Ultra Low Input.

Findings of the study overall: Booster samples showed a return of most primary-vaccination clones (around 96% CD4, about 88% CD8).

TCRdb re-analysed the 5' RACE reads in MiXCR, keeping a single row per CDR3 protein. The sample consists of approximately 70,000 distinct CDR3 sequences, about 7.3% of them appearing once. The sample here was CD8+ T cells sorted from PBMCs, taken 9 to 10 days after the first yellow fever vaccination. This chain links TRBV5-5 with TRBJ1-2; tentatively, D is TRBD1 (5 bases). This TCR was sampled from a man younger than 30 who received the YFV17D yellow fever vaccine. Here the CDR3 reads CASSFFPGADYGYTF. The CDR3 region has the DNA TGTGCCAGCAGCTTCTTCCCCGGGGCCGACTATGGCTACACCTTC.